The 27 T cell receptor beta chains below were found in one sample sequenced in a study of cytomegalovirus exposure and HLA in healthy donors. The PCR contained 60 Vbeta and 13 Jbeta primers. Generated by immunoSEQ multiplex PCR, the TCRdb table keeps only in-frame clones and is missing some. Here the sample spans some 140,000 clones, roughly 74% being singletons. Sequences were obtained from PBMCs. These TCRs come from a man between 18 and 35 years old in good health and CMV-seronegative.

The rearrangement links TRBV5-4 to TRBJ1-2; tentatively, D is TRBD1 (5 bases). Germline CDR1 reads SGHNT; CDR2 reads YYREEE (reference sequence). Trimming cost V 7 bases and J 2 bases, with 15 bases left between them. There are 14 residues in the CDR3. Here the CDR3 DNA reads TGTGCCAGCTTATCGACAGTGGAGAACTATGGCTACACCTTC. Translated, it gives CASLSTVENYGYTF.

The CDR3 sequence: CASSFHLFGLADTGELFF. The CDR3 DNA sequence: TGTGCCAGCAGCTTTCACCTTTTCGGACTAGCGGACACCGGGGAGCTGTTTTTT. The chain is built from TRBV5-4 and TRBJ2-2; 10 positions agree with TRBD2. The CDR3 totals 18 residues. The ends lost 2 bases at V and 3 bases at J; junction bases unmatched: 10. Looked up from germline, CDR1 is SGHNT and CDR2 is YYREEE (reference sequence).

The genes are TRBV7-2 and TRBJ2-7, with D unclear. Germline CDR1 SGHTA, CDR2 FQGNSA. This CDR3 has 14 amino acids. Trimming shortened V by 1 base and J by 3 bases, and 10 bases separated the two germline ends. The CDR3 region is CASSLVFRSYEQYF. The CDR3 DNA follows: TGTGCCAGCAGCTTAGTTTTTAGGAGCTACGAGCAGTACTTC.

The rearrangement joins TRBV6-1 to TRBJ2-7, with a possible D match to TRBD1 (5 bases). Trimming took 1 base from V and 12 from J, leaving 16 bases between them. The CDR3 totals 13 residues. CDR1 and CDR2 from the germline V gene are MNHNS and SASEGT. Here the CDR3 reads CASSEGTGRDLYV. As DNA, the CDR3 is TGTGCCAGCAGTGAAGGCACAGGTAGGGATTTGTACGTC.

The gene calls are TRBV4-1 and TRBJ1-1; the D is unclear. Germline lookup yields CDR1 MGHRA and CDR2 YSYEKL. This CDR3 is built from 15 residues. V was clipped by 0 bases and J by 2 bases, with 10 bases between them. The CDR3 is CASSQDFSGNTEAFF. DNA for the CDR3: TGCGCCAGCAGCCAAGATTTCTCAGGAAACACTGAAGCTTTCTTT.

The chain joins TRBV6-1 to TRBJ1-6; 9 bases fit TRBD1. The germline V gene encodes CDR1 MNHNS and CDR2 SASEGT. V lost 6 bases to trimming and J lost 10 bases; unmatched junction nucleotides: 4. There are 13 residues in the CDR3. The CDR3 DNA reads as TGTGCCAGCAGAGGGACAGGGACCTCACCCCTCCACTTT. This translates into CASRGTGTSPLHF.

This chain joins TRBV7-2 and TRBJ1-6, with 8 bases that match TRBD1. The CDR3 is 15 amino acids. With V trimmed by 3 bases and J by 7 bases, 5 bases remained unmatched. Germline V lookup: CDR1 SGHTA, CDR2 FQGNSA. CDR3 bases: TGTGCCAGCAGCTTGGGCAGGGGGCTCAATTCACCCCTCCACTTT. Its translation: CASSLGRGLNSPLHF.

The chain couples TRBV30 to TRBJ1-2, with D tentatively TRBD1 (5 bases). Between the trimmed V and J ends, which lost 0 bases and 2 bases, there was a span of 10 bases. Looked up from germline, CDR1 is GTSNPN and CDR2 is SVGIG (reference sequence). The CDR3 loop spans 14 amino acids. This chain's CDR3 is CAWSVGAFNYGYTF. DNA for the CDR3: TGTGCCTGGAGTGTAGGGGCGTTCAACTATGGCTACACCTTC.

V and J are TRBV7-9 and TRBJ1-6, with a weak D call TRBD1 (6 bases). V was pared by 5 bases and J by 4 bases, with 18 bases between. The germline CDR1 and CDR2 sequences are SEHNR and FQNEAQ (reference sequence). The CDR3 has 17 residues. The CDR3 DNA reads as TGTGCCAGCAGCCTACCCCCCGGGACACCTTATAATTCACCCCTCCACTTT. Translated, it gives CASSLPPGTPYNSPLHF.

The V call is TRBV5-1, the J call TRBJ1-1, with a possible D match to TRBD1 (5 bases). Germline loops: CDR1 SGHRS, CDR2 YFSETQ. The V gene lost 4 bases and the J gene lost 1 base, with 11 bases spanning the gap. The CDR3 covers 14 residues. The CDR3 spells CASSASTGNTEAFF. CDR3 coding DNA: TGCGCCAGCAGCGCCTCAACAGGGAACACTGAAGCTTTCTTT. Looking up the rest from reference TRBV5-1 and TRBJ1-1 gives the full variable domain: KAGVTQTPRYLIKTRGQQVTLSCSPISGHRSVSWYQQTPGQGLQFLFEYFSETQRNKGNFPGRFSGRQFSNSRSEMNVSTLELGDSALYLCASSASTGNTEAFFGQGTRLTVV.

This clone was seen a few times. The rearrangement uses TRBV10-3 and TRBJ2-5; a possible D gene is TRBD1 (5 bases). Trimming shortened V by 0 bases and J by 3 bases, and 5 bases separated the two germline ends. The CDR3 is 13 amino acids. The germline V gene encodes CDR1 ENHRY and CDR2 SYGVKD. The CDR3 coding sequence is TGTGCCATCAGTGAGTCACAGGAAGAGACCCAGTACTTC. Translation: CAISESQEETQYF.

The CDR3 DNA reads as TGTGCCAGCAGCACCACCGGGACTAGCGGAATCACAGATACGCAGTATTTT. Its translation is CASSTTGTSGITDTQYF. This chain uses TRBV9 with TRBJ2-3; 11 nucleotides align to TRBD2. This CDR3 has 17 amino acids. V lost 4 bases and J lost 2; bases outside the gene matches: 9. Germline V CDR1 and CDR2: SGDLS, YYNGEE.

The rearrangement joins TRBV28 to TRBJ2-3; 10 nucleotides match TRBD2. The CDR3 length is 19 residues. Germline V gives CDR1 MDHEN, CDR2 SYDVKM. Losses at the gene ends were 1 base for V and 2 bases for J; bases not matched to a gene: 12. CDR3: CASSLSIGLAGVLTDTQYF. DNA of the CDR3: TGTGCCAGCAGTTTATCCATCGGTCTAGCGGGGGTCCTCACAGATACGCAGTATTTT.

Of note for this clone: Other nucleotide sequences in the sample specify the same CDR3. The CDR3 region has the DNA TGCGCCAGCAGCTTGGAGGGGACAGGGGTGAACACTGAAGCTTTCTTT. Amino acid sequence: CASSLEGTGVNTEAFF. The chain recombines TRBV5-1 with TRBJ1-1, with 10 bases lining up with TRBD1. V was clipped by 0 bases and J by 0 bases; unmatched bases: 2. Germline V lookup: CDR1 SGHRS, CDR2 YFSETQ. This CDR3 contains 16 residues.

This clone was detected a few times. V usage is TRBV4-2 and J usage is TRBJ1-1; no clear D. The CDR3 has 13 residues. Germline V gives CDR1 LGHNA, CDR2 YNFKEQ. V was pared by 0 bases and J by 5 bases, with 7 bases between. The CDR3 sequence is CASSQDRRTEAFF. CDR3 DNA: TGTGCCAGCAGCCAAGATAGAAGAACTGAAGCTTTCTTT.

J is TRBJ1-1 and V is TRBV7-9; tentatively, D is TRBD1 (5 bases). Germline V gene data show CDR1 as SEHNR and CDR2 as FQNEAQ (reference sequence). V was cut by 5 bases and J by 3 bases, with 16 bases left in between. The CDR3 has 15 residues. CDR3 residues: CASSRGGGTDTEAFF. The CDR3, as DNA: TGTGCCAGCAGCCGGGGGGGTGGGACGGACACTGAAGCTTTCTTT.

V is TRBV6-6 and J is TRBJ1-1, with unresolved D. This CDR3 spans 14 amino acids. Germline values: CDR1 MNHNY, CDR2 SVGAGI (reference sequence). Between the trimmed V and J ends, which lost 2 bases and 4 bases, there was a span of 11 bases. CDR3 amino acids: CASSYVWARTEAFF. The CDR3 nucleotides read TGTGCCAGCAGTTACGTTTGGGCGCGCACTGAAGCTTTCTTT.

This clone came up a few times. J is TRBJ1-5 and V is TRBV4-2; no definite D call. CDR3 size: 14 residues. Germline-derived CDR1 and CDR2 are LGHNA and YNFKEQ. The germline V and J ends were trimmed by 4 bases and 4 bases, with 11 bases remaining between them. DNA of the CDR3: TGTGCCAGCAGCCCCGGGGTAGGGAATCAGCCCCAGCATTTT. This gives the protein CASSPGVGNQPQHF.

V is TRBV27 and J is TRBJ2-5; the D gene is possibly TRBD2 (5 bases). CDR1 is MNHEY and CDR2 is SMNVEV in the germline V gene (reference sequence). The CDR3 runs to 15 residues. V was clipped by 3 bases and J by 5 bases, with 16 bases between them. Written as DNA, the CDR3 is TGTGCCAGCAGTTTTTCCGGACCCCGCGGGGAGACCCAGTACTTC. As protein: CASSFSGPRGETQYF.

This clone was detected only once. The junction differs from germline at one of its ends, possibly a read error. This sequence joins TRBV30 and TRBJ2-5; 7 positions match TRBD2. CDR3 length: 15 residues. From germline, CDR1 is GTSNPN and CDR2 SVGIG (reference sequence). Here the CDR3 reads CAWSARGFIQEAQYF. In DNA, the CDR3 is TGTGCCTGGAGTGCGCGGGGGTTCATTCAAGAGGCCCAGTACTTC. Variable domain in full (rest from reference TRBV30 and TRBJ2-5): SQTIHQWPATLVQPVGSPLSLECTVEGTSNPNLYWYRQAAGRGLQLLFYSVGIGQISSEVPQNLSASRPQDRQFILSSKKLLLSDSGFYLCAWSARGFIQEAQYFGPGTRLLVL.

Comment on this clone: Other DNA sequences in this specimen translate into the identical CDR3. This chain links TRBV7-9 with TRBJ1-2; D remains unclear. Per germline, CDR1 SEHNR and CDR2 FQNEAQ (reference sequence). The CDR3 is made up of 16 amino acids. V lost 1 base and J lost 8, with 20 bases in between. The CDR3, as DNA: TGTGCCAGCAGCTTAGGTGCGGGGAGGGTTGCGGAGGGCTACACCTTC. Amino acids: CASSLGAGRVAEGYTF. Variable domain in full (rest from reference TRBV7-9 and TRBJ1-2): DTGVSQNPRHKITKRGQNVTFRCDPISEHNRLYWYRQTLGQGPEFLTYFQNEAQLEKSRLLSDRFSAERPKGSFSTLEIQRTEQGDSAMYLCASSLGAGRVAEGYTFGSGTRLTVV.

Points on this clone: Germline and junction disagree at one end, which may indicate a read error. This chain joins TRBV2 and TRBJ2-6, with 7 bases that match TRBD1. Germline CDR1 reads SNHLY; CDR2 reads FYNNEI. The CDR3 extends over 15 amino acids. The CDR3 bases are TGTGCCAGCAGGACCGACAGGGTCGGGGCCAACGGCCTGACTTTC. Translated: CASRTDRVGANGLTF.

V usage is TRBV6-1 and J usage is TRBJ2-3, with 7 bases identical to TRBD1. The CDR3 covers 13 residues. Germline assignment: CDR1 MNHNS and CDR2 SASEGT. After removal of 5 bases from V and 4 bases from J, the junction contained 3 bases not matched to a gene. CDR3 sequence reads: CASSRGQSDTQYF. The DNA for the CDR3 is TGTGCCAGCAGTCGGGGACAGTCAGATACGCAGTATTTT.

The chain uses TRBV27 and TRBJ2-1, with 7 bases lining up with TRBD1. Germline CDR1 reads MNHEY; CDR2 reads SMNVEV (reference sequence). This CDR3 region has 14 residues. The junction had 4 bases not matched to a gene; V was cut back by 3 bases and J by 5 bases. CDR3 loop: CASSLGQKNNEQFF. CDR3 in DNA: TGTGCCAGCAGTTTGGGACAGAAGAACAATGAGCAGTTCTTC.

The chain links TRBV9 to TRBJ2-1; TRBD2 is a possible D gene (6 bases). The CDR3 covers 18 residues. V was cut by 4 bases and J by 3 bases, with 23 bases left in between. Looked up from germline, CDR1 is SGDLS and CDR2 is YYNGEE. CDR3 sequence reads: CASSPYPGAGTHYNEQFF. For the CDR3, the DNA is TGTGCCAGCAGCCCCTACCCCGGCGCGGGGACTCACTACAATGAGCAGTTCTTC.

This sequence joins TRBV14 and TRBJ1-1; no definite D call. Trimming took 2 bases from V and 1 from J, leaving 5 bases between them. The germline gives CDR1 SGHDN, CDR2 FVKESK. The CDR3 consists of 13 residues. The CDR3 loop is CASSQRPNTEAFF. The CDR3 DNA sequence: TGTGCCAGCAGCCAACGTCCGAACACTGAAGCTTTCTTT.

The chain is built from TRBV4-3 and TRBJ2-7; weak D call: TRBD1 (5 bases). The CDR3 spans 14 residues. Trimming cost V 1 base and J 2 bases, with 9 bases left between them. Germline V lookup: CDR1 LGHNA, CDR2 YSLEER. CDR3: CASSQVPGPYEQYF. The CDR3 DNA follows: TGCGCCAGCAGCCAAGTCCCAGGGCCCTACGAGCAGTACTTC.